This T cell receptor (beta chain) was captured by sequencing in a study of T cell responses to AZD1222 COVID-19 vaccine. Broader study findings: Variant regions that are unmutated are reportedly the target of nearly half of spike-specific TCRs. CD4 TCRs covered the whole spike, strongest at regions 160-218 and 743-854.

On this clone: Its target is not known.

V lost 1 base to trimming and J lost 3 bases; unmatched junction nucleotides: 7. CDR3 length: 16 residues. Germline V CDR1 and CDR2: SGHTS, YDEGEE. TCRdb's table, derived via immunoSEQ multiplex PCR, lists solely in-frame clones and lacks some. The repertoire holds under 150,000 clones, 88% seen once, with approximately 6.4% in the top ten. The chain couples TRBV5-8 to TRBJ2-1; 7 bases map to TRBD1. The sample was peripheral blood, taken 28 days after the second AZD1222 dose. The TCR comes from an adult who received the AZD1222 COVID-19 vaccine. The CDR3 is CASSLSDRAIYNEQFF. DNA for the CDR3: TGTGCCAGCAGCTTGTCAGACAGGGCTATCTACAATGAGCAGTTCTTC.